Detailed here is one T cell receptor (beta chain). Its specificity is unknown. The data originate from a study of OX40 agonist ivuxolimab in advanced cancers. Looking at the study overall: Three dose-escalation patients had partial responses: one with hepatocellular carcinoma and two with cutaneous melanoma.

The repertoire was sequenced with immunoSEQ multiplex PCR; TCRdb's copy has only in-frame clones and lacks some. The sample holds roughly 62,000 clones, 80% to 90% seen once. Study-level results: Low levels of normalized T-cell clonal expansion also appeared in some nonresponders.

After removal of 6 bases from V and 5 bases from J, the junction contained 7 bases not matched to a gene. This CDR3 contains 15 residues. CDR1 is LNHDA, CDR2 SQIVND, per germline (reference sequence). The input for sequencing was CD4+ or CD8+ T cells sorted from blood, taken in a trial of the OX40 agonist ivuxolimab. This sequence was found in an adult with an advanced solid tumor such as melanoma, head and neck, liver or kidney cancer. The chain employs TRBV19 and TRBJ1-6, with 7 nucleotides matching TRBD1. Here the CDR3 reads CASRDGTVDNSPLHF. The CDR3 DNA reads TGTGCCAGTAGGGACGGGACAGTCGATAATTCACCCCTCCACTTT.